The present TCR beta chain was sequenced within a study of blood T cells in healthy people across ages. Findings of the study overall: Naive T cell percentage showed a strong correlation with TCR beta diversity. Older age coincided with a roughly linear decline in TCR beta diversity per million T cells.

The germline V gene encodes CDR1 GTSNPN and CDR2 SVGIG (reference sequence). V shed 2 bases and J shed 5 bases, with 5 bases lying between them. The CDR3 extends over 11 amino acids. It was with a sample-barcoded 5' primer and a J-beta primer mix that a second PCR of roughly 6 to 12 cycles was run. Via MiXCR, TCRdb re-called the 5' RACE reads, giving one row per CDR3 protein. The data show roughly 860,000 distinct CDR3 sequences, approximately 67% seen once. Concerning this clonotype itself: Its matching antigen is unknown.

The TCR was taken from a man under 40 in good health. The chain joins TRBV30 to TRBJ2-3; no clear D. Sequencing was done on a sample of blood. The CDR3 DNA sequence: TGTGCCTGGAGTCTTAAAGATACGCAGTATTTT. It codes for CAWSLKDTQYF. Full variable domain (remainder filled in from reference TRBV30 and TRBJ2-3): SQTIHQWPATLVQPVGSPLSLECTVEGTSNPNLYWYRQAAGRGLQLLFYSVGIGQISSEVPQNLSASRPQDRQFILSSKKLLLSDSGFYLCAWSLKDTQYFGPGTRLTVL.